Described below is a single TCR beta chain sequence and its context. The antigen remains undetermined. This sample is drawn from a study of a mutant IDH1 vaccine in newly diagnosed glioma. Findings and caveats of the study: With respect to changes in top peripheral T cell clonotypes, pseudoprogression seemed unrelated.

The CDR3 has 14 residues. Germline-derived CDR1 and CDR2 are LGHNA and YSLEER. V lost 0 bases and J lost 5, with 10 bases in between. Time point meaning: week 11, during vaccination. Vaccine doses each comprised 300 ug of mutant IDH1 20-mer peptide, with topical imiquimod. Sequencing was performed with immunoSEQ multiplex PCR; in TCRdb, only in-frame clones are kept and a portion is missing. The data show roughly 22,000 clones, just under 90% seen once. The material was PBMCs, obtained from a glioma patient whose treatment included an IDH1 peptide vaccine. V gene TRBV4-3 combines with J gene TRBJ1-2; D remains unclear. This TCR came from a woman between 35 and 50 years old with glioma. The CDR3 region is CASSQDRALYGYTF. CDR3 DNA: TGCGCCAGCAGCCAAGATAGGGCACTTTATGGCTACACCTTC.